One and the same sample provided the 7 T cell receptor beta chains below, sequenced in a study of regulatory T cells in long-lasting Graves disease. With iRepertoire HTBI primers and Arm-PCR of CDR3 regions, TCR beta libraries were built. TCRdb itself ran the multiplex PCR reads through MiXCR, one entry per CDR3 protein. The data show 350,000 to 450,000 distinct CDR3 sequences, with 15% seen just once and 15% to 20% held by the top ten. Time point defined: newly diagnosed GD, antithyroid drugs for less than 3 months. PBMC RNA was the source of the TCR library. The same sample was also studied in work on T cells in Graves' hyperthyroidism and ophthalmopathy.

Here the sequenced sample was peripheral blood mononuclear cells (PBMCs), taken at new diagnosis, from a patient treated with antithyroid drugs. These receptors came from a woman in her 30s with Graves disease.

This clonotype was found a few times. The chain links TRBV2 to TRBJ2-2, with 9 nucleotides matching TRBD1. The CDR3 has 15 residues. CDR1 is SNHLY, CDR2 FYNNEI, per germline. Trimming cost V 7 bases and J 5 bases; bases outside gene matches: 8. CDR3 sequence: CASNTETGGTGELFF. In DNA form, the CDR3 reads TGTGCCAGCAATACAGAGACAGGGGGGACCGGGGAGCTGTTTTTT. Full variable domain (rest looked up from reference TRBV2 and TRBJ2-2): EPEVTQTPSHQVTQMGQEVILRCVPISNHLYFYWYRQILGQKVEFLVSFYNNEISEKSEIFDDQFSVERPDGSNFTLKIRSTKLEDSAMYFCASNTETGGTGELFFGEGSRLTVL.

This clonotype was seen ten or more times. The chain couples TRBV28 to TRBJ1-5; 9 positions agree with TRBD1. The CDR3 runs 18 residues. J was trimmed by 2 bases and V by 5 bases; bases with no gene match: 13. CDR1 is MDHEN, CDR2 SYDVKM, per germline. The CDR3 loop is CASSPEGQGQVGNQPQHF. CDR3 nucleotides: TGTGCCAGCAGTCCCGAGGGACAGGGACAAGTAGGCAATCAGCCCCAGCATTTT.

This chain links TRBV19 with TRBJ2-7; D not resolved. The V gene's germline CDR1 is LNHDA and CDR2 SQIVND (reference sequence). The CDR3 totals 16 residues. The V and J ends lost 6 bases and 5 bases respectively, with 23 bases between them. CDR3 sequence (DNA): TGTGCCAGTAGCCCAAAGGACCTTTCCCCAGCTAACGAGCAGTACTTC. Amino acid sequence: CASSPKDLSPANEQYF.

For this clonotype: A read error may produce the germline difference seen at one junction end. The J gene is TRBJ2-4, the V gene TRBV6-1, with 7 bases identical to TRBD2. The CDR3 has 14 amino acids. Germline lookup yields CDR1 MNHNS and CDR2 SASEGT. CDR3 residues: CASSESGRENIQYF. The CDR3 nucleotides read TGCGCCAGCAGTGAGTCGGGGAGGGAAAACATTCAGTACTTC.

The chain links TRBV19 to TRBJ1-1, with D unclear. CDR1 is LNHDA and CDR2 is SQIVND in the germline V gene (reference sequence). The CDR3 extends over 15 amino acids. Between the trimmed V and J ends, which lost 4 bases and 0 bases, there was a span of 12 bases. CDR3 nucleotide sequence: TGTGCCAGTAGTACCCAGGACGGTTTGAACACTGAAGCTTTCTTT. Translation gives CASSTQDGLNTEAFF.

This clonotype occurred a few times. The CDR3 DNA reads as TGCAGTGCTAGCCCCATCCCGGGACAGGGGGCAAATCAGCCCCAGCATTTT. Its translation: CSASPIPGQGANQPQHF. The rearrangement uses TRBV20-1 and TRBJ1-5; 12 bases match TRBD1. V was pared by 3 bases and J by 4 bases, with 10 bases of the junction left unmatched. The CDR3 covers 17 residues. Germline CDR1 and CDR2: DFQATT and SNEGSKA (reference sequence).

The V call is TRBV27, the J call TRBJ2-5; 9 nucleotides agree with TRBD1. Trimming removed 0 bases from V and 2 bases from J; junction bases left unmatched: 1. Germline-derived CDR1 and CDR2 are MNHEY and SMNVEV (reference sequence). This CDR3 contains 15 residues. In DNA, the CDR3 is TGTGCCAGCAGTTTATCTGACAGGGGGCAAGAGACCCAGTACTTC. It codes for CASSLSDRGQETQYF.